A single sample gave rise to the 16 T cell receptor beta chains below, sequenced in a study of cytomegalovirus exposure and HLA in healthy donors. The table came from immunoSEQ multiplex PCR; TCRdb's copy has only in-frame clones and leaves some out. The table records some 65,000 clones, roughly 96% of them present only once. Sequences were obtained from PBMCs. Receptors were obtained from a man aged 18 to 30 in good health and CMV-seronegative.

The chain combines TRBV13 with TRBJ2-7; possibly TRBD1 for D (5 bases). Germline CDR1 and CDR2: PRHDT and FYEKMQ (reference sequence). The CDR3 runs to 13 residues. V lost 3 bases to trimming and J lost 2 bases, with 8 bases between them. The DNA of the CDR3 is TGTGCCAGCAGCTTGACGACAGCCTACGAGCAGTACTTC. Protein: CASSLTTAYEQYF.

The gene calls are TRBV6-5 and TRBJ2-3, with TRBD1 matching over 10 bases. Trimming at V came to 5 bases and at J to 5 bases, leaving 4 bases not matched to a gene. Germline loops: CDR1 MNHEY, CDR2 SVGAGI. This CDR3 is built from 14 residues. The CDR3 DNA sequence: TGTGCCAGCAGTCTCGGACAGGGGGGAGATACGCAGTATTTT. Protein: CASSLGQGGDTQYF.

The chain combines TRBV19 with TRBJ1-5, with a tentative D call TRBD1 (6 bases). CDR3 size: 15 residues. CDR1 is LNHDA, CDR2 SQIVND, per germline (reference sequence). Trimming took off 1 base at V and 6 bases at J, with 13 bases between the two ends. The CDR3 is CASSIVGRGRQPQHF. In DNA form, the CDR3 reads TGTGCCAGTAGTATAGTCGGCAGGGGACGTCAGCCCCAGCATTTT.

CDR3: CASSLLANGQYF. As DNA, the CDR3 is TGTGCCAGCAGTCTCCTTGCGAACGGGCAGTACTTC. This rearrangement joins TRBV28 to TRBJ2-7, with no clear D. Germline lookup yields CDR1 MDHEN and CDR2 SYDVKM. The CDR3 is 12 residues long. V was shortened by 5 bases and J by 9 bases, with 14 bases between the two germline ends.

This clone was counted between two and nine times. The rearrangement joins TRBV4-2 to TRBJ1-1, with D uncertain. V was pared by 0 bases and J by 4 bases, with 9 bases between. The CDR3 length is 14 residues. Germline CDR1 and CDR2: LGHNA and YNFKEQ. For the CDR3, the DNA is TGTGCCAGCAGCCAAGATACCCGGGGCACTGAAGCTTTCTTT. It yields the protein CASSQDTRGTEAFF.

The chain is built from TRBV7-2 and TRBJ1-5, with 7 positions matching TRBD1. The V segment lost 0 bases and the J segment 6 bases; nucleotides outside the gene matches: 5. The CDR3 length is 15 residues. CDR1 and CDR2 (germline): SGHTA, FQGNSA. CDR3 sequence: CASSLAEGAGQPQHF. For the CDR3, the DNA is TGTGCCAGCAGCTTAGCGGAGGGGGCCGGTCAGCCCCAGCATTTT.

CDR3 in amino acids: CASSTPTGAEETQYF. The CDR3, as DNA: TGTGCCAGCAGTACCCCGACAGGGGCGGAAGAGACCCAGTACTTC. This chain uses TRBV6-5 with TRBJ2-5, with TRBD1 matching 8 bases. V lost 5 bases and J lost 3; bases outside the gene matches: 8. Germline V gene data show CDR1 as MNHEY and CDR2 as SVGAGI. CDR3 length: 15 amino acids.

The rearrangement links TRBV6-5 to TRBJ2-5; 10 nucleotides agree with TRBD2. CDR1 and CDR2 from the germline V gene are MNHEY and SVGAGI. This CDR3 has 15 residues. J lost 5 bases, V lost 5 bases, and 8 bases had no gene match. CDR3 amino acids: CASSTLAGVGETQYF. The CDR3 DNA reads as TGTGCCAGCAGTACCCTAGCGGGAGTAGGGGAGACCCAGTACTTC.

The chain joins TRBV4-1 to TRBJ1-1; possibly TRBD1 for D (6 bases). V was trimmed by 4 bases and J by 10 bases, leaving 28 bases between them. CDR1 MGHRA and CDR2 YSYEKL come from the germline V gene. CDR3 length equals 17 residues. The CDR3 reads CASSLDRGTQANPRAFF. CDR3 nucleotides: TGCGCCAGCAGCCTGGACAGAGGCACCCAAGCTAACCCGAGAGCTTTCTTT.

This chain connects TRBV28 to TRBJ2-2; D may be TRBD1 (5 bases). The length of the CDR3 is 15 residues. Germline V gene lookup returns CDR1 MDHEN and CDR2 SYDVKM. V was trimmed by 4 bases and J by 1 base, leaving 10 bases between them. As DNA, the CDR3 is TGTGCCAGCAGTTGGGCAGGGTTGAACACCGGGGAGCTGTTTTTT. This translates into CASSWAGLNTGELFF.

This rearrangement joins TRBV9 to TRBJ1-4, with 7 bases lining up with TRBD1. The CDR3 is 14 residues long. The junction had 3 bases not matched to a gene; V was cut back by 4 bases and J by 3 bases. Germline assignment: CDR1 SGDLS and CDR2 YYNGEE. The CDR3 loop reads CASSKTGANEKLFF. CDR3 bases: TGTGCCAGCAGCAAAACAGGGGCTAATGAAAAACTGTTTTTT.

The chain joins TRBV27 to TRBJ2-1; TRBD2 agrees at 13 bases. This CDR3 comprises 16 residues. Trimming took 7 bases from V and 0 from J; bases not matched to a gene: 3. Per germline, CDR1 MNHEY and CDR2 SMNVEV (reference sequence). CDR3 protein: CASNRLAGGSYNEQFF. Here the CDR3 DNA reads TGTGCCAGCAACCGACTAGCGGGGGGCTCCTACAATGAGCAGTTCTTC.

The table lists this clone with a count of one. The chain recombines TRBV2 with TRBJ2-7, with 9 positions matching TRBD1. This CDR3 contains 13 residues. V was clipped by 8 bases and J by 6 bases; unmatched bases: 8. CDR1 and CDR2 from the germline V gene are SNHLY and FYNNEI. For the CDR3, the DNA is TGTGCCAGCGGCCAGGACAGGGGCGGCGAGCAGTACTTC. Residues: CASGQDRGGEQYF.

This clone has a single count. V gene TRBV7-9 combines with J gene TRBJ1-3; D is unresolved. The V end was cut by 1 base, the J end by 2 bases, with 12 bases between. This CDR3 spans 16 amino acids. The germline gives CDR1 SEHNR, CDR2 FQNEAQ (reference sequence). Written as DNA, the CDR3 is TGTGCCAGCAGCTTAGGCGGGGATGGGGCTGGAAACACCATATATTTT. Its protein is CASSLGGDGAGNTIYF.

This sequence joins TRBV19 and TRBJ1-1; TRBD1 matches at 9 bases. The junction had 8 bases not matched to a gene; V was cut back by 5 bases and J by 1 base. The CDR3 covers 16 residues. The germline V gene encodes CDR1 LNHDA and CDR2 SQIVND (reference sequence). CDR3 region: CASSGRTGVTNTEAFF. The CDR3, as DNA: TGTGCCAGTAGTGGCCGGACAGGGGTCACGAACACTGAAGCTTTCTTT. Full variable domain (remainder filled in from reference TRBV19 and TRBJ1-1): DGGITQSPKYLFRKEGQNVTLSCEQNLNHDAMYWYRQDPGQGLRLIYYSQIVNDFQKGDIAEGYSVSREKKESFPLTVTSAQKNPTAFYLCASSGRTGVTNTEAFFGQGTRLTVV.

This rearrangement joins TRBV15 to TRBJ1-4, with D perhaps matching TRBD1 (5 bases). Germline V gene sequence: CDR1 LNHNV, CDR2 YYDKDF (reference sequence). The CDR3 is 15 residues long. Trimming removed 0 bases from V and 4 bases from J, with 9 bases in between. The CDR3: CATSRDGGINEKLFF. As DNA, the CDR3 is TGTGCCACCAGCAGAGACGGGGGTATTAATGAAAAACTGTTTTTT.